The clone carrying this TCR beta chain occurred a few times. Its target is not known. Primed by a sample-barcoded 5' primer and a J-beta primer mix, a second PCR proceeded for about 7 to 11 cycles. Each CDR3 protein is one row after TCRdb ran MiXCR on the 5' RACE reads. The table has 1.5 million to 2 million distinct CDR3 sequences, approximately 28% seen once. The data belong to a study of blood T cells in healthy people across ages. This CDR3 comprises 15 residues. CDR1 SGHRS and CDR2 YFSETQ come from the germline V gene. V was clipped by 4 bases and J by 2 bases; unmatched bases: 7. Study-level points and caveats: Correlation between TCR beta diversity and naive T cell percentage was strong.

The specimen was blood. V is TRBV5-1 and J is TRBJ2-5; 8 positions match TRBD1. The sequence was collected from a woman in her twenties or thirties in good health. The CDR3 reads CASSDRGSGQETQYF. CDR3 sequence (DNA): TGCGCCAGCAGCGACAGGGGCAGTGGGCAAGAGACCCAGTACTTC.